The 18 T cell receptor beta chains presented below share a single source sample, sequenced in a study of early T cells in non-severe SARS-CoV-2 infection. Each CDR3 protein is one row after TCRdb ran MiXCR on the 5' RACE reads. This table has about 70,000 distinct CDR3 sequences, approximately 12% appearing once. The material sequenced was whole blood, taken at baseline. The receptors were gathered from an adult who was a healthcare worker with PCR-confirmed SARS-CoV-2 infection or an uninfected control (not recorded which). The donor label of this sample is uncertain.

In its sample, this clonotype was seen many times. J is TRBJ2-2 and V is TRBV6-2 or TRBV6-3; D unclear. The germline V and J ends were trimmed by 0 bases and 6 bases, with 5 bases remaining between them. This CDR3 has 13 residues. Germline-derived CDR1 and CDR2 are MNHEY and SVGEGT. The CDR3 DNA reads TGTGCCAGCAGTTACTCGAATCCCGGGGAGCTGTTTTTT. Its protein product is CASSYSNPGELFF.

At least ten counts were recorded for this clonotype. DNA of the CDR3: TGTGCCAGTACCCCCAGGCCCGCGGGGTCTTCATACAATGAGCAGTTCTTC. It is translated as CASTPRPAGSSYNEQFF. The rearrangement uses TRBV19 and TRBJ2-1, with D possibly being TRBD2 (6 bases). Trimming pared 7 bases from V and 4 bases from J, leaving 23 bases between. The CDR3 has 17 amino acids. In germline, CDR1 is LNHDA, CDR2 SQIVND (reference sequence).

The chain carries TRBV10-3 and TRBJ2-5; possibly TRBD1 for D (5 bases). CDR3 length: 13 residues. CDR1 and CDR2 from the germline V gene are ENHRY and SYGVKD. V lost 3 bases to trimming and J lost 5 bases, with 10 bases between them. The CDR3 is CAISDRVGETQYF. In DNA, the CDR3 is TGTGCCATCAGTGACAGGGTCGGGGAGACCCAGTACTTC.

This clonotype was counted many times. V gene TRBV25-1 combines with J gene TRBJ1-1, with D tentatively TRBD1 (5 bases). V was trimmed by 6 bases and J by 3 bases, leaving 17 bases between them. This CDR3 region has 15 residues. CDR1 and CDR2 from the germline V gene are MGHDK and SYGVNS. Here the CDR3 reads CASSPRYGAYTEAFF. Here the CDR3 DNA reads TGTGCCAGCAGCCCGCGTTACGGGGCTTACACTGAAGCTTTCTTT.

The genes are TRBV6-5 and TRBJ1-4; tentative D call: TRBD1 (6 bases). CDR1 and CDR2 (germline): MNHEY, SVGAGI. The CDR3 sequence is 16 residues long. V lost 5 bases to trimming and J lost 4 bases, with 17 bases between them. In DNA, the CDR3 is TGTGCCAGCAGTGTCGATCCCAGGGGCGGTAATGAAAAACTGTTTTTT. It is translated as CASSVDPRGGNEKLFF.

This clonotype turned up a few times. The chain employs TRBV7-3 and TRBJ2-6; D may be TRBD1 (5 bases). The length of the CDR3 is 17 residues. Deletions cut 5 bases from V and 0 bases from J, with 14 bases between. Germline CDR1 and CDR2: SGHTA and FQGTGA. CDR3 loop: CASSRFLRDSGANVLTF. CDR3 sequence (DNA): TGTGCCAGCAGCCGTTTCCTCAGGGACTCTGGGGCCAACGTCCTGACTTTC.

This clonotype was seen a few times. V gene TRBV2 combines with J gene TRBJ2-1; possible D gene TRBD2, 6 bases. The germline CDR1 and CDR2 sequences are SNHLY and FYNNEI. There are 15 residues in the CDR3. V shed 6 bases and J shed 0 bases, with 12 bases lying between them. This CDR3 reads CASRVGGSSYNEQFF. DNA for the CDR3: TGTGCCAGCAGGGTCGGGGGTAGCTCCTACAATGAGCAGTTCTTC.

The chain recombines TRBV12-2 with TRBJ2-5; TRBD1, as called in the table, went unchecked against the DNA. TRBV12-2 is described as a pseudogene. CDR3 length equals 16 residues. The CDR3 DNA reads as TGTGCAAGTCGCACCCCGGGGGTGTTACAAGAGAAGGCCCAGTACTTC. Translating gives CASRTPGVLQEKAQYF.

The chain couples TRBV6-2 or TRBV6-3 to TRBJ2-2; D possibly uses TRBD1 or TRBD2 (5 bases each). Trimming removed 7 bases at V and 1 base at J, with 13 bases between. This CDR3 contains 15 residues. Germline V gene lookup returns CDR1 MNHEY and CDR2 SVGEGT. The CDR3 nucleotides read TGTGCCAGCAAACGGGGCCTGTTGAACACCGGGGAGCTGTTTTTT. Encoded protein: CASKRGLLNTGELFF.

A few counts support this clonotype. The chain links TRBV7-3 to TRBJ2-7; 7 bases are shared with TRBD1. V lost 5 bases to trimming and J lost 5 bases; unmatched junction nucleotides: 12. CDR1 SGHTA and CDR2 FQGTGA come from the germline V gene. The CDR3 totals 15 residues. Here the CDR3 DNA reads TGTGCCAGCAGCACCGGGGACAGTCTACCTCACGAGCAGTACTTC. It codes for CASSTGDSLPHEQYF.

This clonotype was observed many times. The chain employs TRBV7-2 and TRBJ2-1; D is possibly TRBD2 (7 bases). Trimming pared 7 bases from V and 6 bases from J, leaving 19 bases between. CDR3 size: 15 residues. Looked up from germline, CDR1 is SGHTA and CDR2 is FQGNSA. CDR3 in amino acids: CASTYHGGPTNEQFF. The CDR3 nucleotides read TGTGCCAGCACCTATCACGGGGGGCCCACCAATGAGCAGTTCTTC.

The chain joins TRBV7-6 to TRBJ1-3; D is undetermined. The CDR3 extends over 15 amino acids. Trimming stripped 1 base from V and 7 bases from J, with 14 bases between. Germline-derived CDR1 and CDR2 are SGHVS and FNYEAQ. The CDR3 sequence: CASSLVRGEINTIYF. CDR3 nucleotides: TGTGCCAGCAGCTTAGTGCGTGGGGAAATCAACACCATATATTTT.

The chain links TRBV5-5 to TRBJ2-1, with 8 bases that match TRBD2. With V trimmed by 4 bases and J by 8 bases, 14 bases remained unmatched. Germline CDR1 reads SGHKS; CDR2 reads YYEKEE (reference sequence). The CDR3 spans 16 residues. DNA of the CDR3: TGTGCCAGCAGCATACCTCTAGCGGGTGAGGCCGATGAGCAGTTCTTC. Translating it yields CASSIPLAGEADEQFF. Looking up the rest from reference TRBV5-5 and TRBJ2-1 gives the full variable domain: DAGVTQSPTHLIKTRGQQVTLRCSPISGHKSVSWYQQVLGQGPQFIFQYYEKEERGRGNFPDRFSARQFPNYSSELNVNALLLGDSALYLCASSIPLAGEADEQFFGPGTRLTVL.

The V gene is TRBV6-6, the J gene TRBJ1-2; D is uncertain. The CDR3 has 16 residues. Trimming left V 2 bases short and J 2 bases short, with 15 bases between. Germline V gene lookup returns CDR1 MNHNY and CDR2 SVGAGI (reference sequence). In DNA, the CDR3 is TGTGCCAGCAGTTACCTGCAGGCGGTCTCCAACTATGGCTACACCTTC. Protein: CASSYLQAVSNYGYTF.

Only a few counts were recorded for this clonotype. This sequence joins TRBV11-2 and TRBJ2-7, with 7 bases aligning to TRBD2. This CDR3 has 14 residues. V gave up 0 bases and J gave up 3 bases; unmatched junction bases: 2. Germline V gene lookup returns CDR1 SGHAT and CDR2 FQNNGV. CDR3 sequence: CASSLDAGVYEQYF. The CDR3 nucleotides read TGTGCCAGCAGCTTAGATGCGGGGGTCTACGAGCAGTACTTC.

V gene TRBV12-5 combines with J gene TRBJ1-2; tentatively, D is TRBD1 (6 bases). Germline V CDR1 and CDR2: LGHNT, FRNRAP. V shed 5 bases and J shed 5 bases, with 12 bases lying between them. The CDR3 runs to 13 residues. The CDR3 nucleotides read TGTGCTAGTGGTCTAGGGACACTTTATGGCTACACCTTC. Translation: CASGLGTLYGYTF.

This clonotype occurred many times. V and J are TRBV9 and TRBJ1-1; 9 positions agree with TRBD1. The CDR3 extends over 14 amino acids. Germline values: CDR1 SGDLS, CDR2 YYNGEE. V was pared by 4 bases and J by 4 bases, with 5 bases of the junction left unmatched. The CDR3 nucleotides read TGTGCCAGCAGCATGACAGGGGGGGCCACTGAAGCTTTCTTT. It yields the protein CASSMTGGATEAFF. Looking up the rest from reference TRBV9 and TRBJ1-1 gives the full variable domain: DSGVTQTPKHLITATGQRVTLRCSPRSGDLSVYWYQQSLDQGLQFLIQYYNGEERAKGNILERFSAQQFPDLHSELNLSSLELGDSALYFCASSMTGGATEAFFGQGTRLTVV.

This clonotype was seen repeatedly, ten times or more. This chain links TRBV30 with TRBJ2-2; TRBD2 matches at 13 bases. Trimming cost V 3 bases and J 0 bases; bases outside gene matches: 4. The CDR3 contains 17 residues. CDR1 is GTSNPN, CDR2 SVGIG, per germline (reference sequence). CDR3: CAWRGLAGDTNTGELFF. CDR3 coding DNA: TGTGCCTGGAGAGGACTAGCGGGAGATACGAACACCGGGGAGCTGTTTTTT.